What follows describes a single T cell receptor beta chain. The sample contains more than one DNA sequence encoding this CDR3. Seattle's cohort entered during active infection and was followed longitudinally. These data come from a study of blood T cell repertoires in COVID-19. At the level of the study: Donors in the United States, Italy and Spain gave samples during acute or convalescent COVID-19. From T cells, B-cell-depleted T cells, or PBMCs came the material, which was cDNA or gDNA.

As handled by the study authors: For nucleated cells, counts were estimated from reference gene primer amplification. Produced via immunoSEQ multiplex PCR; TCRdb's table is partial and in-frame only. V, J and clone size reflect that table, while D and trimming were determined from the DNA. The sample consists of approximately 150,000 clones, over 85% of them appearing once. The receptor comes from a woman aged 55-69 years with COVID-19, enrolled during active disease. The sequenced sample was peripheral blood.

Written as DNA, the CDR3 is TGTGCCAGCAGCGTAGCGAACTATGGCTACACCTTC. As protein: CASSVANYGYTF. V usage is TRBV9 and J usage is TRBJ1-2, with D unresolved. The CDR3 runs to 12 residues. Germline CDR1 is SGDLS and CDR2 is YYNGEE. Trimming took off 0 bases at V and 2 bases at J, with 2 bases between the two ends.